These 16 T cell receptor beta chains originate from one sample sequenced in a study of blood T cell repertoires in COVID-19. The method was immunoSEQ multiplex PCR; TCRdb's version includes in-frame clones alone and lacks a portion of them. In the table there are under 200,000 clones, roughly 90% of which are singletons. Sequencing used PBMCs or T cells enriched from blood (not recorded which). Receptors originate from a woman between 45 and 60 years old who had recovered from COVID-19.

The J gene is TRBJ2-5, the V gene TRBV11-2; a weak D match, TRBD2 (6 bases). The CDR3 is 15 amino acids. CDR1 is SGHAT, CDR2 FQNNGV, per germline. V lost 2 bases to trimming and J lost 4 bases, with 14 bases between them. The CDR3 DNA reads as TGTGCCAGCAGCTTAAGAGGAGGGCCAGGAGAGACCCAGTACTTC. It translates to CASSLRGGPGETQYF.

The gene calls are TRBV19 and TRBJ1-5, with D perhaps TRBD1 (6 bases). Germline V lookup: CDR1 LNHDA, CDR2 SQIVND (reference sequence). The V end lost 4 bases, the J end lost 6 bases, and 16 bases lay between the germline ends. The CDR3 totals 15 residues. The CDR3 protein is CASSRGGYKTQPQHF. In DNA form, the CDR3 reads TGTGCCAGTAGTAGAGGGGGTTATAAGACTCAGCCCCAGCATTTT.

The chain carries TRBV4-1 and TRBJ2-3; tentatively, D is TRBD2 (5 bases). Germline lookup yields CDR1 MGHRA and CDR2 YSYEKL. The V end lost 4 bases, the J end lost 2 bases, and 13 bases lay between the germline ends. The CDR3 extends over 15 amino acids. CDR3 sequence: CASSLFAGVTDTQYF. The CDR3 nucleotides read TGCGCCAGCAGCCTGTTTGCGGGCGTCACAGATACGCAGTATTTT.

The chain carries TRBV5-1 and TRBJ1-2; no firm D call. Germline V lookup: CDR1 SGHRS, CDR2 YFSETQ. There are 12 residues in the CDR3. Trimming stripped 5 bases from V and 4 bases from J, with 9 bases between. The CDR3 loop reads CASSSAGYGYTF. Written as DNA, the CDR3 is TGCGCCAGCAGTTCGGCGGGCTATGGCTACACCTTC.

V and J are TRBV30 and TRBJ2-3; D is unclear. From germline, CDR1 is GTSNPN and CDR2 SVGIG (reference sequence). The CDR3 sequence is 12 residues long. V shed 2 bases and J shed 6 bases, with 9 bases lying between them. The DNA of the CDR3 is TGTGCCTGGAGTTTCGCTCGGGATACGCAGTATTTT. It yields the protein CAWSFARDTQYF.

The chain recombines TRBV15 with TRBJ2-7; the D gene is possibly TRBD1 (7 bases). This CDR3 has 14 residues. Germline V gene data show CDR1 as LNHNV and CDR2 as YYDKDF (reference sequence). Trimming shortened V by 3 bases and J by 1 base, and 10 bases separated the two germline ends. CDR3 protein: CATSRAGGSYEQYF. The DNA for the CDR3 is TGTGCCACCAGCAGGGCAGGGGGGTCCTACGAGCAGTACTTC.

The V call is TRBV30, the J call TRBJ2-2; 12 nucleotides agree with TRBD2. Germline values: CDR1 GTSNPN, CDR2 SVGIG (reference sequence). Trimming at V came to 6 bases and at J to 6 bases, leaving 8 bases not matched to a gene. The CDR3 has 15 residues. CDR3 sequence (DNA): TGTGCCTGTCCACTAGCGGGAGGATCGGCCGGGGAGCTGTTTTTT. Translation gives CACPLAGGSAGELFF.

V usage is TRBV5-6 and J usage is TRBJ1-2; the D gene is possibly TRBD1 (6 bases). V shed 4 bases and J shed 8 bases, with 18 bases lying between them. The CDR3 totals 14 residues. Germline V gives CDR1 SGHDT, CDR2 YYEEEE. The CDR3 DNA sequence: TGTGCCAGCAGCGCTAACACAGGGTTCGGGGGCTACACCTTC. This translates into CASSANTGFGGYTF.

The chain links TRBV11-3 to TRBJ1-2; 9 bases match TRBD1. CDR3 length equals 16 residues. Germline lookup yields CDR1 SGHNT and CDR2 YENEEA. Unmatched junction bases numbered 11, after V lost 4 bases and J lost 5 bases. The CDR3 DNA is TGTGCCAGCAGCTCAACAGGGGGCCCGAGACTATATGGCTACACCTTC. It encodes CASSSTGGPRLYGYTF.

CDR3 residues: CASSRGNGDTGELFF. The CDR3 DNA is TGTGCCAGCTCCCGCGGGAACGGGGACACCGGGGAGCTGTTTTTT. J is TRBJ2-2 and V is TRBV18; D is perhaps TRBD2 (6 bases). CDR1 and CDR2 (germline): KGHSH, LQKENI. The CDR3 has 15 amino acids. Trimming took off 6 bases at V and 3 bases at J, with 14 bases between the two ends.

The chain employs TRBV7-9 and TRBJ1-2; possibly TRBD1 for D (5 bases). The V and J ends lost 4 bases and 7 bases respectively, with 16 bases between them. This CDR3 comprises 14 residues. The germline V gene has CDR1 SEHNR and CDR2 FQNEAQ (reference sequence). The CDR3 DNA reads TGTGCCAGCAGCTCTAGCGGTGGGACTGGTGGCTACACCTTC. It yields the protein CASSSSGGTGGYTF.

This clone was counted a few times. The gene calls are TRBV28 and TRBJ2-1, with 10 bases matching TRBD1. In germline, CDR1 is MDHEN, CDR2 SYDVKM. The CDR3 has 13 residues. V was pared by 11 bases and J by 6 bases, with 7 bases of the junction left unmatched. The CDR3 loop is CAAGTGEVNEQFF. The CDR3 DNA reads TGTGCCGCCGGGACAGGGGAAGTCAATGAGCAGTTCTTC.

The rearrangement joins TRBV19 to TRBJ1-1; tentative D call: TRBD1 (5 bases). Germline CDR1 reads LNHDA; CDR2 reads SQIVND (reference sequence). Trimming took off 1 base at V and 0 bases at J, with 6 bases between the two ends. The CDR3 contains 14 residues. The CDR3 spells CASSIGQMNTEAFF. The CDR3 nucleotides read TGTGCCAGTAGTATAGGACAGATGAACACTGAAGCTTTCTTT. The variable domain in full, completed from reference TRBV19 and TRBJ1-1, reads DGGITQSPKYLFRKEGQNVTLSCEQNLNHDAMYWYRQDPGQGLRLIYYSQIVNDFQKGDIAEGYSVSREKKESFPLTVTSAQKNPTAFYLCASSIGQMNTEAFFGQGTRLTVV.

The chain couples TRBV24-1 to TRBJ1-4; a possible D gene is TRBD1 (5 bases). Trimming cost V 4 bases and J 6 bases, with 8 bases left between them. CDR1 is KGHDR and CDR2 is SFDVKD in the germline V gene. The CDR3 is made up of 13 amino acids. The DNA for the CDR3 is TGTGCCACCAGTGACTCGACAGATGAAAAACTGTTTTTT. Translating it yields CATSDSTDEKLFF.

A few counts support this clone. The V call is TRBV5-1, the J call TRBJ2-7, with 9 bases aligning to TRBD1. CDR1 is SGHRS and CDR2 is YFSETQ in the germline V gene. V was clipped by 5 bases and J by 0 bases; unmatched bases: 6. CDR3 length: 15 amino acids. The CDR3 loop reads CASSRWTGDSYEQYF. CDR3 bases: TGCGCCAGCAGTCGATGGACAGGGGACTCCTACGAGCAGTACTTC.

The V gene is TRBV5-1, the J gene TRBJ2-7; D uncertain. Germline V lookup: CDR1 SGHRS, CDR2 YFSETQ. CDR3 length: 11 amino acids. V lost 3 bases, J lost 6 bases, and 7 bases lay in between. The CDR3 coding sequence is TGCGCCAGCAGCTCACATCTCGAGCAGTACTTC. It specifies CASSSHLEQYF.